Listed here are 21 T cell receptor beta chains from one sample, sequenced in a study of CD8 T cells in Susac syndrome. Roughly 0.45 to 1 ug RNA was reverse transcribed with random hexamers. TCRdb passed the immunoSEQ multiplex PCR reads through MiXCR, listing each CDR3 protein once. The sample has roughly 200,000 distinct CDR3 sequences; approximately 94% are singletons. The sample taken for sequencing was CD4+ T cells from PBMCs. These receptors were collected from a human donor with Susac syndrome.

The J gene is TRBJ2-3, the V gene TRBV25-1; possible D gene TRBD2, 5 bases. V lost 4 bases and J 5 bases, leaving 10 bases between the germline ends. The CDR3 spans 13 residues. The germline V gene has CDR1 MGHDK and CDR2 SYGVNS. The CDR3 coding sequence is TGTGCCAGCAGTGCTTCTAGCTTAGATACGCAGTATTTT. Translation: CASSASSLDTQYF. The full variable domain, its missing parts supplied by reference TRBV25-1 and TRBJ2-3, is EADIYQTPRYLVIGTGKKITLECSQTMGHDKMYWYQQDPGMELHLIHYSYGVNSTEKGDLSSESTVSRIRTEHFPLTLESARPSHTSQYLCASSASSLDTQYFGPGTRLTVL.

This clonotype was counted between two and nine times. The chain links TRBV29-1 to TRBJ2-7; D may be TRBD1 (6 bases). The CDR3 is 12 residues long. V was pared by 7 bases and J by 0 bases, with 10 bases between. Germline values: CDR1 SQVTM, CDR2 ANQGSEA. The DNA of the CDR3 is TGCAGCGGGACAGTGAGCTCCTACGAGCAGTACTTC. Protein: CSGTVSSYEQYF.

The genes are TRBV20-1 and TRBJ2-6; no definite D call. Trimming left V 2 bases short and J 0 bases short, with 14 bases between. The CDR3 sequence is 17 residues long. Germline lookup yields CDR1 DFQATT and CDR2 SNEGSKA (reference sequence). This CDR3 is CSARPWEQSSGANVLTF. CDR3 bases: TGCAGTGCTAGACCGTGGGAACAGAGCTCTGGGGCCAACGTCCTGACTTTC.

The chain employs TRBV14 and TRBJ2-1; 11 nucleotides line up with TRBD1. Per germline, CDR1 SGHDN and CDR2 FVKESK. This CDR3 has 16 residues. Trimming cost V 4 bases and J 7 bases; bases outside gene matches: 9. CDR3 sequence: CASSRGGTGGKNEQFF. As DNA, the CDR3 is TGTGCCAGCAGCCGAGGTGGGACAGGGGGAAAAAATGAGCAGTTCTTC. Full variable domain (remainder filled in from reference TRBV14 and TRBJ2-1): EAGVTQFPSHSVIEKGQTVTLRCDPISGHDNLYWYRRVMGKEIKFLLHFVKESKQDESGMPNNRFLAERTGGTYSTLKVQPAELEDSGVYFCASSRGGTGGKNEQFFGPGTRLTVL.

Notes on this clonotype: At one end, the junction sequence differs from germline, possibly due to a read error. V gene TRBV5-4 combines with J gene TRBJ2-7, with D possibly called TRBD1 or TRBD2 (7 bases each). The CDR3 has 14 residues. Germline V gene lookup returns CDR1 SGHNT and CDR2 YYREEE (reference sequence). CDR3 amino acids: CASSSRGGSHEQYF. The CDR3 DNA sequence: TGTGCCAGCAGTTCCAGGGGGGGCTCCCACGAGCAGTACTTC.

This chain joins TRBV2 and TRBJ1-6, with unresolved D. CDR1 and CDR2 from the germline V gene are SNHLY and FYNNEI. The CDR3 is made up of 13 amino acids. Trimming cost V 5 bases and J 6 bases, with 8 bases left between them. CDR3: CASSPTSNSPLHF. The CDR3 nucleotides read TGTGCCAGCAGTCCGACAAGTAATTCACCCCTCCACTTT. Variable domain in full (rest from reference TRBV2 and TRBJ1-6): EPEVTQTPSHQVTQMGQEVILRCVPISNHLYFYWYRQILGQKVEFLVSFYNNEISEKSEIFDDQFSVERPDGSNFTLKIRSTKLEDSAMYFCASSPTSNSPLHFGNGTRLTVT.

The rearrangement joins TRBV12-5 to TRBJ1-2; 8 nucleotides line up with TRBD1. Per the germline V gene, CDR1 is LGHNT and CDR2 is FRNRAP. The CDR3 is 13 amino acids. J was trimmed by 8 bases and V by 5 bases; bases with no gene match: 7. The CDR3 spells CASGPQGALGYTF. The CDR3 DNA reads TGTGCTAGTGGTCCGCAGGGGGCTCTAGGCTACACCTTC.

The rearrangement uses TRBV20-1 and TRBJ1-1; D is perhaps TRBD1 (5 bases). CDR3 length equals 13 residues. The germline V gene encodes CDR1 DFQATT and CDR2 SNEGSKA (reference sequence). Here the CDR3 DNA reads TGCAGACCTGGGACGGACCTGAACACTGAAGCTTTCTTT. It encodes CRPGTDLNTEAFF.

The V gene is TRBV7-2, the J gene TRBJ2-1; D is possibly TRBD2 (6 bases). The ends were cut back, 5 bases at V and 8 bases at J, with 19 bases in the middle. The germline V gene encodes CDR1 SGHTA and CDR2 FQGNSA. There are 15 residues in the CDR3. In DNA, the CDR3 is TGTGCCAGCAGCCTCCCCGCCGCGGGGCGCGATGAGCAGTTCTTC. Its translation is CASSLPAAGRDEQFF.

V gene TRBV19 combines with J gene TRBJ2-5; TRBD2 might be the D (6 bases). V gave up 5 bases and J gave up 5 bases, with 18 bases separating them. Looked up from germline, CDR1 is LNHDA and CDR2 is SQIVND (reference sequence). This CDR3 is built from 15 residues. This chain's CDR3 is CASSGWTAGRETQYF. The CDR3 DNA follows: TGTGCCAGTAGTGGCTGGACGGCGGGGCGGGAGACCCAGTACTTC.

The chain combines TRBV5-6 with TRBJ2-5; 9 bases line up with TRBD2. Per germline, CDR1 SGHDT and CDR2 YYEEEE. Trimming at V came to 2 bases and at J to 4 bases, leaving 3 bases not matched to a gene. The CDR3 loop spans 14 amino acids. CDR3 protein: CASSFGLALETQYF. The CDR3 bases are TGTGCCAGCAGCTTCGGACTAGCGTTAGAGACCCAGTACTTC.

This sequence joins TRBV7-9 and TRBJ1-1; 8 bases agree with TRBD1. The CDR3 extends over 14 amino acids. The V and J ends lost 5 bases and 3 bases, in that order; junction bases with no gene match: 5. The germline gives CDR1 SEHNR, CDR2 FQNEAQ (reference sequence). This chain's CDR3 is CASSVDREDTEAFF. The CDR3 DNA sequence: TGTGCCAGCAGCGTGGACAGGGAGGACACTGAAGCTTTCTTT.

The V gene is TRBV5-1, the J gene TRBJ1-2; no clear D gene. V shed 3 bases and J shed 6 bases, with 18 bases lying between them. The CDR3 consists of 15 residues. Germline V gives CDR1 SGHRS, CDR2 YFSETQ. The CDR3 sequence: CASSSGPEGGNGYTF. The CDR3 DNA reads TGCGCCAGCAGCTCCGGACCGGAGGGAGGGAATGGCTACACCTTC.

The chain carries TRBV2 and TRBJ1-5; TRBD1 is a possible D gene (5 bases). Germline V CDR1 and CDR2: SNHLY, FYNNEI. The CDR3 sequence is 13 residues long. Trimming stripped 7 bases from V and 1 base from J, with 8 bases between. CDR3 region: CASTGFSNQPQHF. CDR3 in DNA: TGTGCCAGCACAGGGTTCAGCAATCAGCCCCAGCATTTT.

The chain combines TRBV29-1 with TRBJ2-5; TRBD1 aligns across 10 bases. The germline V gene encodes CDR1 SQVTM and CDR2 ANQGSEA. V shed 7 bases and J 5 bases; nucleotides not matched to a gene: 13. This CDR3 is 15 amino acids long. CDR3 loop: CSASVTGGRRETQYF. In DNA form, the CDR3 reads TGCAGCGCCTCGGTGACAGGGGGCCGTCGGGAGACCCAGTACTTC.

This chain connects TRBV5-1 to TRBJ1-4; D is undetermined. Between the trimmed V and J ends, which lost 4 bases and 4 bases, there was a span of 14 bases. CDR1 SGHRS and CDR2 YFSETQ come from the germline V gene. This CDR3 has 15 residues. CDR3 in amino acids: CASSSNAGLNEKLFF. CDR3 nucleotides: TGCGCCAGCAGCAGCAACGCTGGCCTTAATGAAAAACTGTTTTTT.

The J gene is TRBJ1-5, the V gene TRBV12-3 or TRBV12-4; D perhaps matches TRBD1 (5 bases). V was trimmed by 4 bases and J by 4 bases, leaving 11 bases between them. CDR3 length equals 14 residues. CDR3 amino acids: CASSSNQGNQPQHF. CDR3 coding DNA: TGTGCCAGCAGTTCTAATCAGGGAAATCAGCCCCAGCATTTT.

The chain employs TRBV3-1 and TRBJ2-7; 8 bases are a match to TRBD1. V trimming: 4 bases; J trimming: 3 bases; junction bases outside the gene matches: 8. CDR1 is LGHDT, CDR2 YNNKEL, per germline (reference sequence). The CDR3 extends over 15 amino acids. The DNA for the CDR3 is TGTGCCAGCAGCCTTCTCGGGACAGGAAGCTACGAGCAGTACTTC. Translating it yields CASSLLGTGSYEQYF.

This chain uses TRBV2 with TRBJ2-4; no clear D. Germline V CDR1 and CDR2: SNHLY, FYNNEI. Trimming shortened V by 4 bases and J by 6 bases, and 10 bases separated the two germline ends. The CDR3 covers 13 residues. CDR3 region: CASSVGLGNIQYF. The DNA for the CDR3 is TGTGCCAGCAGTGTTGGGCTCGGAAACATTCAGTACTTC.

The chain carries TRBV12-5 and TRBJ2-1, with 9 nucleotides matching TRBD2. V was clipped by 6 bases and J by 8 bases; unmatched bases: 14. The CDR3 covers 16 residues. CDR1 LGHNT and CDR2 FRNRAP come from the germline V gene. The CDR3 sequence: CASGSGTSLRRDEQFF. The CDR3 bases are TGTGCTAGTGGCTCCGGGACTAGCTTAAGAAGGGATGAGCAGTTCTTC.

V usage is TRBV20-1 and J usage is TRBJ2-7; tentatively, D is TRBD1 (5 bases). The length of the CDR3 is 14 residues. The V end lost 4 bases, the J end lost 2 bases, and 15 bases lay between the germline ends. The germline V gene encodes CDR1 DFQATT and CDR2 SNEGSKA (reference sequence). The CDR3 region has the DNA TGCAGTGCTACCAAGGGGCAGAGAACCTACGAGCAGTACTTC. Its translation: CSATKGQRTYEQYF.